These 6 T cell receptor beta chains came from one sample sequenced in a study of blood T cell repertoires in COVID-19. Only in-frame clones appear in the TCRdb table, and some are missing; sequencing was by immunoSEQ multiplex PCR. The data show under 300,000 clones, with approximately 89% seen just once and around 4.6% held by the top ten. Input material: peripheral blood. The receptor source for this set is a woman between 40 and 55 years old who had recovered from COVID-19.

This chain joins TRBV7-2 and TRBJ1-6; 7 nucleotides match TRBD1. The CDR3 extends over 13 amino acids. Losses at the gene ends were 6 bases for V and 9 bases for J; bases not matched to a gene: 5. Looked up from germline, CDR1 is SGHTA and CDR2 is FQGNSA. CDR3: CASRPSGGSPLHF. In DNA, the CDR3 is TGTGCCAGCAGACCGTCAGGGGGTTCACCCCTCCACTTT.

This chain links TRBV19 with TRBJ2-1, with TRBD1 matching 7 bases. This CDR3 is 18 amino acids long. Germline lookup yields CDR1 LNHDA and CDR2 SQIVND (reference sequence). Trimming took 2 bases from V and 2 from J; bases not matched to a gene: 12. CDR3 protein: CASSILRISGTAYNEQFF. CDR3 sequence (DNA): TGTGCCAGTAGTATATTGAGAATCTCCGGGACAGCCTACAATGAGCAGTTCTTC.

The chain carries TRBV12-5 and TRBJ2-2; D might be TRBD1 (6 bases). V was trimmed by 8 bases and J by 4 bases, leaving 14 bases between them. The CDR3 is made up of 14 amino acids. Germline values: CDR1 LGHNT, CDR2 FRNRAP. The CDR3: CASKQGSGTGELFF. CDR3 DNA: TGTGCTAGTAAACAGGGAAGTGGCACCGGGGAGCTGTTTTTT.

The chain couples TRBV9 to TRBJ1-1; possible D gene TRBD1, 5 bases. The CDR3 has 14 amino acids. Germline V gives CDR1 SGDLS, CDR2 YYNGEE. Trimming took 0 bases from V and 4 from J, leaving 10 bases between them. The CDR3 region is CASSVAVGGTEAFF. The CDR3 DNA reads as TGTGCCAGCAGCGTAGCTGTGGGGGGCACTGAAGCTTTCTTT.

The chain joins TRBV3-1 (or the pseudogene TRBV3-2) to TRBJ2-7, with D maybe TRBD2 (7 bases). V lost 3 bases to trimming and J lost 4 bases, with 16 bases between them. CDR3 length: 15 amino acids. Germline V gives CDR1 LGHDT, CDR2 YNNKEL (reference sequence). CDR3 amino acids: CASSQGGGGGYEQYF. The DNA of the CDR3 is TGTGCCAGCAGCCAGGGCGGGGGCGGCGGTTACGAGCAGTACTTC.

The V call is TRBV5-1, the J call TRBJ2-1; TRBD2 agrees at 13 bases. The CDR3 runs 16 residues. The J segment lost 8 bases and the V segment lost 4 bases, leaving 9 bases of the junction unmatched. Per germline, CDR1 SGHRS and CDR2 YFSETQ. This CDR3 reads CASSPLTSGGPHEQFF. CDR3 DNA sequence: TGCGCCAGCAGCCCGTTGACTAGCGGGGGGCCCCATGAGCAGTTCTTC.